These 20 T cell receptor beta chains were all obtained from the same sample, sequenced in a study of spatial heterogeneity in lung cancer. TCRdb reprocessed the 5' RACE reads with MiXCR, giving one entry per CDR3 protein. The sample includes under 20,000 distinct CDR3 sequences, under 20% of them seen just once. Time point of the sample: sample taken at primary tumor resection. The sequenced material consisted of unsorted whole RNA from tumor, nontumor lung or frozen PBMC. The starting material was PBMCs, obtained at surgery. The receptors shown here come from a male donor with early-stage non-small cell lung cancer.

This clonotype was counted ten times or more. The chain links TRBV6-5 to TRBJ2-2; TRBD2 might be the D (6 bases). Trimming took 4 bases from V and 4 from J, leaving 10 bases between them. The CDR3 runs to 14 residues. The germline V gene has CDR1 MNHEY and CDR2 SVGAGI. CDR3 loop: CASSSQGGTGELFF. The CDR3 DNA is TGTGCCAGCAGTTCTCAGGGAGGCACCGGGGAGCTGTTTTTT.

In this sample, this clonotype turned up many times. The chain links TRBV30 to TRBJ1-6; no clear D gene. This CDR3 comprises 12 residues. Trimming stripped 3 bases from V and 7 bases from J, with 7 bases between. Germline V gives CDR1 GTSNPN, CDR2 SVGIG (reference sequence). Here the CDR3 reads CAWSRENSPLHF. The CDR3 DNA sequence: TGTGCCTGGAGCCGAGAGAATTCACCCCTCCACTTT.

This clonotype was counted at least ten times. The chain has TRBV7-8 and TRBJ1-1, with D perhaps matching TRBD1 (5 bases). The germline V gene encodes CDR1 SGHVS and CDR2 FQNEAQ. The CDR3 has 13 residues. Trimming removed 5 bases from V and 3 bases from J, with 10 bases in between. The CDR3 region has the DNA TGTGCCAGCAGCCCCCGACAGTACACTGAAGCTTTCTTT. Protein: CASSPRQYTEAFF.

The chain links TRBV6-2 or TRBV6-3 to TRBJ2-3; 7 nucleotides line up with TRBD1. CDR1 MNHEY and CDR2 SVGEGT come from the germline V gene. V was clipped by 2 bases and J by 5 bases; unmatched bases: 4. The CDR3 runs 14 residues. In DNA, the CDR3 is TGTGCCAGCAGTTACCAGGGGGTCATAGATACGCAGTATTTT. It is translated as CASSYQGVIDTQYF.

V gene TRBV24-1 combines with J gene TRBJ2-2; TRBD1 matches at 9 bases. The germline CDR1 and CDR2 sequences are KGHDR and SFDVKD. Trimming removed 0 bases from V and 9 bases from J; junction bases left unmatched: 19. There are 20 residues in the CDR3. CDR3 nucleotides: TGTGCCACCAGTGATTTGCCCGCCTCCGCGGGACAGGGTCAATACCGGGAGCTGTTTTTT. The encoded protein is CATSDLPASAGQGQYRELFF.

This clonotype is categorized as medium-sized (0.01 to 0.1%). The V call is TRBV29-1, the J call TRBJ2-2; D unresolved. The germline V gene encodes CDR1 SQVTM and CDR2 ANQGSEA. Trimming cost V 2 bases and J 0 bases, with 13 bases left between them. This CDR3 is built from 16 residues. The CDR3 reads CSVENEGSANTGELFF. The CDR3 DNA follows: TGCAGCGTTGAAAACGAAGGGTCCGCGAACACCGGGGAGCTGTTTTTT.

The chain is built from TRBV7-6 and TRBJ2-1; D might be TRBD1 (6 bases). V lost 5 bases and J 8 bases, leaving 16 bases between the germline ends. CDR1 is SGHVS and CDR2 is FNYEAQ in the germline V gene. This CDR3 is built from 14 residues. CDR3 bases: TGTGCCAGCAGCCACGGACAGCGCCGGGATGAGCAGTTCTTC. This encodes CASSHGQRRDEQFF. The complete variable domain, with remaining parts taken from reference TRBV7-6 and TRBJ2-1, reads GAGVSQSPRYKVTKRGQDVALRCDPISGHVSLYWYRQALGQGPEFLTYFNYEAQQDKSGLPNDRFSAERPEGSISTLTIQRTEQRDSAMYRCASSHGQRRDEQFFGPGTRLTVL.

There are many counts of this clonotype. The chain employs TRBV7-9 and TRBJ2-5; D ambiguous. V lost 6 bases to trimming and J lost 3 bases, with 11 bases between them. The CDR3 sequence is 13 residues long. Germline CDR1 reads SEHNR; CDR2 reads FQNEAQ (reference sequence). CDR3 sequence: CASSSGLEETQYF. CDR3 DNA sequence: TGTGCCAGCAGTTCTGGGCTCGAAGAGACCCAGTACTTC.

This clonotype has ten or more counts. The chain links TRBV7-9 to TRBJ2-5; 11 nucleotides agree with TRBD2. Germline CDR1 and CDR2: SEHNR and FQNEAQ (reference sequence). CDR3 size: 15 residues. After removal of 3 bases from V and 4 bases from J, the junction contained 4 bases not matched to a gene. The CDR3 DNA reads TGTGCCAGCAGCTTCGGGACTAGCGGCCGAGAGACCCAGTACTTC. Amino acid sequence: CASSFGTSGRETQYF.

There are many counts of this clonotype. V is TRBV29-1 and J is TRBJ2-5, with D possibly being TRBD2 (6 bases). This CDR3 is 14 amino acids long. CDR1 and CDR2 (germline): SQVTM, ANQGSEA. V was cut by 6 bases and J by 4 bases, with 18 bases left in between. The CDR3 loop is CSVNLALLGETQYF. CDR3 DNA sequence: TGCAGCGTCAACCTAGCGTTATTAGGAGAGACCCAGTACTTC.

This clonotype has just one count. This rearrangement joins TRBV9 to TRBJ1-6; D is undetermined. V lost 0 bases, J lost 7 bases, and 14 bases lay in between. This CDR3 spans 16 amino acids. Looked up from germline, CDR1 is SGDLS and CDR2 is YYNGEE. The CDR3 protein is CASSVGGPDENSPLHF. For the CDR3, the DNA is TGTGCCAGCAGCGTAGGAGGCCCCGACGAAAATTCACCCCTCCACTTT.

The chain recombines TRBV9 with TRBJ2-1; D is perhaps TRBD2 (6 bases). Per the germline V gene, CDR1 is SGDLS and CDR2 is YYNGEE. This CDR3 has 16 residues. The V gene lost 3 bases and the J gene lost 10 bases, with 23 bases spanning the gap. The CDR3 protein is CASSGEPGLASREQFF. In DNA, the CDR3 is TGTGCCAGCAGCGGTGAACCGGGACTGGCTTCGAGGGAGCAGTTCTTC.

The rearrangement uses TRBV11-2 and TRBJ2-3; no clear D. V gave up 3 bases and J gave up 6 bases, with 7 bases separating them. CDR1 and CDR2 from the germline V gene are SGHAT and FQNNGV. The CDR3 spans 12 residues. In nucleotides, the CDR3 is TGTGCCAGCAGCTTGCTTTTCGATACGCAGTATTTT. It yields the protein CASSLLFDTQYF.

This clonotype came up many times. The CDR3 DNA follows: TGCAGCGGGTACAGGGAACTACGCACAGATACGCAGTATTTT. Protein product: CSGYRELRTDTQYF. The V and J genes are TRBV20-1 and TRBJ2-3, with D maybe TRBD1 (6 bases). The CDR3 is 14 amino acids. Per the germline V gene, CDR1 is DFQATT and CDR2 is SNEGSKA (reference sequence).

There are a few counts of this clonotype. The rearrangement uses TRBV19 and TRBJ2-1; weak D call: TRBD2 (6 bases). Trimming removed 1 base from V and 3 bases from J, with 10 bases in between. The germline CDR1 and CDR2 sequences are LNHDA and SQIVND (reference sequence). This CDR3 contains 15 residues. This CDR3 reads CASSIGGGDYNEQFF. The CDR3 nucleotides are TGTGCCAGTAGTATAGGTGGCGGGGACTACAATGAGCAGTTCTTC.

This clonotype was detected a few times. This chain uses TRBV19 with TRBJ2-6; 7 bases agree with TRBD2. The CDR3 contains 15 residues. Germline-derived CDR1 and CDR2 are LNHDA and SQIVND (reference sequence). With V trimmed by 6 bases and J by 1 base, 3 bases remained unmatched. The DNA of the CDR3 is TGTGCCAGTAGCCTCGGGGGGTCTGGGGCCAACGTCCTGACTTTC. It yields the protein CASSLGGSGANVLTF.

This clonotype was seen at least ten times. The CDR3 coding sequence is TGTGCCAGCAACAAACAGGGCCCCCCAGATACGCAGTATTTT. Residues: CASNKQGPPDTQYF. The chain is built from TRBV12-3 or TRBV12-4 and TRBJ2-3, with D perhaps TRBD1 (6 bases). The CDR3 totals 14 residues. V lost 7 bases, J lost 4 bases, and 15 bases lay in between.

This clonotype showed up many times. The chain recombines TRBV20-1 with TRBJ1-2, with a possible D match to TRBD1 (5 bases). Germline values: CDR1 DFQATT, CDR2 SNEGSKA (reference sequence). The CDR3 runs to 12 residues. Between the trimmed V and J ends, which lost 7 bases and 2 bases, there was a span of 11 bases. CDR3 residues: CSVGDSNYGYTF. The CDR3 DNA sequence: TGCAGTGTCGGCGACAGCAACTATGGCTACACCTTC.

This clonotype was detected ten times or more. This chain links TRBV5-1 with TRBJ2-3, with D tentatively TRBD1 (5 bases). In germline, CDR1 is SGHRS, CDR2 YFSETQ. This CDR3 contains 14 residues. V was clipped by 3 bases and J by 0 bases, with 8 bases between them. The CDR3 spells CASSSDRSTDTQYF. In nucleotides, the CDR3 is TGCGCCAGCAGCTCCGACAGAAGCACAGATACGCAGTATTTT.

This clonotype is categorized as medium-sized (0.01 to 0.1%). The CDR3 coding sequence is TGTGCCAGCAGCCCTGACACAAATAGCAACTATGGCTACACCTTC. Amino acid sequence: CASSPDTNSNYGYTF. The chain employs TRBV5-8 and TRBJ1-2; D remains unclear. The germline gives CDR1 SGHTS, CDR2 YDEGEE. There are 15 residues in the CDR3. V lost 4 bases, J lost 2 bases, and 15 bases lay in between.